This record covers a single T cell receptor beta chain. Per the authors' pipeline: Using reference gene primer amplification, nucleated cell counts were estimated. Using immunoSEQ multiplex PCR, the repertoire was profiled, and TCRdb retains in-frame clones only, with some absent. V, J and clone size are those of that table, while D and trimming were read from the DNA. The sample has roughly 50,000 clones, around nine tenths seen once; the top ten hold about 13%. The data belong to a study of blood T cell repertoires in COVID-19. Background on the study: Sites in the United States, Italy and Spain provided acute and convalescent COVID-19 samples. Sample material is recorded as cDNA or gDNA derived from T cells, B-cell-depleted T cells, or PBMCs.

This CDR3 has 14 amino acids. Germline values: CDR1 SEHNR, CDR2 FQNEAQ (reference sequence). J gave up 9 bases and V 1 base, and 2 bases lay outside the gene matches. Sequencing used peripheral blood. This clonotype was obtained from a woman in her sixties with active COVID-19. The rearrangement joins TRBV7-9 to TRBJ1-6; TRBD1 aligns across 8 bases. The chain's CDR3 is CASSLETGVSPLHF. The CDR3 nucleotides read TGTGCCAGCAGCTTAGAGACAGGGGTTTCACCCCTCCACTTT.